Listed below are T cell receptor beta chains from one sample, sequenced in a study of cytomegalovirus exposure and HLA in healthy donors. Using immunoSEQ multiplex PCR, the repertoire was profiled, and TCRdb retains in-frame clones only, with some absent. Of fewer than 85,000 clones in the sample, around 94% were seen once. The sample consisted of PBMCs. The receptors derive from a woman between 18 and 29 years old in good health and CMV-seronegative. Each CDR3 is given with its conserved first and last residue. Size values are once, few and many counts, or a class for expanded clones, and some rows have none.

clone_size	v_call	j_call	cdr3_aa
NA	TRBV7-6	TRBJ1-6	CASSSTVGGQGRNSPLHF
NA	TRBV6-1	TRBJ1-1	CASSEAYGTEAFF
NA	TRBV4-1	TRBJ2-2	CASSQVLGQGASGELFF
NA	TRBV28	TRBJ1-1	CASSRQGAGTEAFF
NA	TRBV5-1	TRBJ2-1	CASSSQAGGPNEQFF
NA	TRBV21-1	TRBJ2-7	CASSNTRNRAEQYF
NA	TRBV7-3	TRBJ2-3	CASSSTSVTDTQYF
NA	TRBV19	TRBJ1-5	CATQPGQGWGNQPQHF
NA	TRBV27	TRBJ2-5	CASSLSAGEGQETQYF
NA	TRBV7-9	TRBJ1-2	CAYFSGPGGLYGYTF
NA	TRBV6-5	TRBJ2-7	CASSTGTGVEQYF
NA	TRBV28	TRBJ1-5	CASSPLGQPRGNQPQHF
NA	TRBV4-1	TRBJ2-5	CASSFRTGAIQETQYF
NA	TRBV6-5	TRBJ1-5	CASRQGGQPQHF
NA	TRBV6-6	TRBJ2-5	CASSSDREETQYF
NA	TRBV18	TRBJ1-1	CASSPNKNTEAFF
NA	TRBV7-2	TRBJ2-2	CASSLVLVQGTTGELFF
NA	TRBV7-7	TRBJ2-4	CASSSREGDGIQYF
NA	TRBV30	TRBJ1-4	CAWMALGRANEKLFF
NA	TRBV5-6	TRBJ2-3	CASSFGGYTDTQYF
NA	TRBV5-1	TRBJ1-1	CASSFRTQPGTEAFF
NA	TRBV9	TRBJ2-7	CASSVASGGSYEQYF
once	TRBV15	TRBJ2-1	CATSRVAGPYNEQFF
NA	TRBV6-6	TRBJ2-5	CASGVRYQETQYF
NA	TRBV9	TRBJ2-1	CASSALPPTGTLFQFF
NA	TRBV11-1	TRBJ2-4	CASSLGLTNPKNIQYF
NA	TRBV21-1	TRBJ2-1	CASTLRGQGGSSYNEQFF
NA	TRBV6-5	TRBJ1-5	CASSPTGSQPQHF
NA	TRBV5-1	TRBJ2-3	CASVTGTSGGSTDTQYF
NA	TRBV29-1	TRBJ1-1	CSVGGQGTEAFF
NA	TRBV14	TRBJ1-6	CASSQEGRVNSPLHF
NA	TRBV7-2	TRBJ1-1	CASSFSTGNTEAFF
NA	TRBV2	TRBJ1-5	CASSEGGRGRQPQHF
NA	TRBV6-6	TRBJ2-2	CASSRRDSANTGELFF
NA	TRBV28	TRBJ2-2	CAIPVRDRAGTGELFF
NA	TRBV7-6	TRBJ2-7	CASSLEGAYEQYF
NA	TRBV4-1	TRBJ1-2	CASSQEGGGYTF
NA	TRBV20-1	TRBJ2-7	CSAREDSEQYF
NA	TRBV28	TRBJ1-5	CASSPYPGGQPQHF
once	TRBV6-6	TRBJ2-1	CASTPDRPTYNEQFF